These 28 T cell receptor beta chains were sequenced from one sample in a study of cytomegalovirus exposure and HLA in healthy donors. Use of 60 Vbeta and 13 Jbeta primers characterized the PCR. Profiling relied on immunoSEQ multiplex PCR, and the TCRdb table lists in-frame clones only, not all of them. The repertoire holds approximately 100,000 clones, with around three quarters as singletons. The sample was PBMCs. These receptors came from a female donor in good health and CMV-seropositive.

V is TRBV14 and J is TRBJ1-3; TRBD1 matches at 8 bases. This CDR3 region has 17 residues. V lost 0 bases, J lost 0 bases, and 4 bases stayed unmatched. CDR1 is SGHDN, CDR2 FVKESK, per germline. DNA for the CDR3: TGTGCCAGCAGCCAAGATTGGGGGACAGGCTCTGGAAACACCATATATTTT. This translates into CASSQDWGTGSGNTIYF.

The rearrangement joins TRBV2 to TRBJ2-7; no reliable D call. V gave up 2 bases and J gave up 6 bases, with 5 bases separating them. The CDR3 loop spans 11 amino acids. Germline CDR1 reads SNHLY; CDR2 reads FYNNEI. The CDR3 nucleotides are TGTGCCAGCAGTGAAACGGGCGAGCAGTACTTC. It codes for CASSETGEQYF. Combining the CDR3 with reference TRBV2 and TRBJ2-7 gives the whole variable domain EPEVTQTPSHQVTQMGQEVILRCVPISNHLYFYWYRQILGQKVEFLVSFYNNEISEKSEIFDDQFSVERPDGSNFTLKIRSTKLEDSAMYFCASSETGEQYFGPGTRLTVT.

CDR3 in DNA: TGTGCCAGTAGGGAGACTAGCGGGATGAGGAATGAGCAGTTCTTC. Translated: CASRETSGMRNEQFF. The rearrangement links TRBV19 to TRBJ2-1; 11 bases map to TRBD2. With 6 bases clipped from V and 7 bases from J, the junction kept 8 bases outside the gene matches. This CDR3 contains 15 residues. Germline V gene lookup returns CDR1 LNHDA and CDR2 SQIVND (reference sequence).

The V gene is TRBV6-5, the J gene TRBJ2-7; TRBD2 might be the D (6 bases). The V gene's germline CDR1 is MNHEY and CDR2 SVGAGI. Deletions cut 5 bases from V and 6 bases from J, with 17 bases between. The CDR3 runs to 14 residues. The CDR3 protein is CASSDGQGGSEQYF. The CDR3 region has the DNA TGTGCCAGCAGTGACGGTCAGGGAGGCAGCGAGCAGTACTTC.

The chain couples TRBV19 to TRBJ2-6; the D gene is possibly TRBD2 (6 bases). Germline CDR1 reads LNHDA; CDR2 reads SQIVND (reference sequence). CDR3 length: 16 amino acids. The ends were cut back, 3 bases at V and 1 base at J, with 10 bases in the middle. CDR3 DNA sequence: TGTGCCAGTAGTATTAGGGGAGGATCTGGGGCCAACGTCCTGACTTTC. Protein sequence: CASSIRGGSGANVLTF.

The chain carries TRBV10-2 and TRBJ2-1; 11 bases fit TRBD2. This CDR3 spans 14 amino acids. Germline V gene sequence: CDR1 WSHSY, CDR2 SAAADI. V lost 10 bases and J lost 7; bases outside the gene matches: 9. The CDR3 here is CATAFSGGANEQFF. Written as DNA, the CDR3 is TGCGCCACCGCCTTTAGCGGGGGGGCAAATGAGCAGTTCTTC.

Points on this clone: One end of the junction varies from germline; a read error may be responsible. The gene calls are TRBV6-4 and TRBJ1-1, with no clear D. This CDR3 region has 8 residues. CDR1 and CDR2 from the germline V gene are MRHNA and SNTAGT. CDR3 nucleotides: TGTGCCAGCAATCGCGTAGTGTTT. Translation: CASNRVVF.

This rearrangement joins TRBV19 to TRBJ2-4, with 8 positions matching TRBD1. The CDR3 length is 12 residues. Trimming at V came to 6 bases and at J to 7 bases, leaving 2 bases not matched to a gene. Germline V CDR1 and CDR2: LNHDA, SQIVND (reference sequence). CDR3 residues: CASSDRGNIQYF. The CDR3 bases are TGTGCCAGTAGCGACAGGGGCAACATTCAGTACTTC.

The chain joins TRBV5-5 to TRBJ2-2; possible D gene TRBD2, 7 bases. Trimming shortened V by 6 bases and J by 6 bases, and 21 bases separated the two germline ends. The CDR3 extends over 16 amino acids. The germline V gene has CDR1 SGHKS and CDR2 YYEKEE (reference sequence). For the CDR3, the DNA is TGTGCCAGCAAAAACGCGGGGGCGCCCAGTGCCGGGGAGCTGTTTTTT. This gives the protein CASKNAGAPSAGELFF.

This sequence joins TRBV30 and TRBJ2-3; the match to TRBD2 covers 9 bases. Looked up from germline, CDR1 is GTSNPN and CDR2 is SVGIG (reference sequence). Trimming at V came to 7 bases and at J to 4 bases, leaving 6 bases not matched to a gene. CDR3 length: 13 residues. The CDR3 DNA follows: TGTGCCTCGAAGCGGGGGGCAGCAGATACGCAGTATTTT. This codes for CASKRGAADTQYF.

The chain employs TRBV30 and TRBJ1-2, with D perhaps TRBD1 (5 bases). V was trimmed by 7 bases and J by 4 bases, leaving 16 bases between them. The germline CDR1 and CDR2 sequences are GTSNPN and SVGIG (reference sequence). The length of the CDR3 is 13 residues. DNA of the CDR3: TGTGCCTCTCAGGAGGGGATTGCCTATGGCTACACCTTC. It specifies CASQEGIAYGYTF. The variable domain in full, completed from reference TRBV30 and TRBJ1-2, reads SQTIHQWPATLVQPVGSPLSLECTVEGTSNPNLYWYRQAAGRGLQLLFYSVGIGQISSEVPQNLSASRPQDRQFILSSKKLLLSDSGFYLCASQEGIAYGYTFGSGTRLTVV.

CDR3 amino acids: CASSFQTGPNEKLFF. The CDR3 DNA sequence: TGTGCCAGCAGTTTTCAGACAGGTCCTAATGAAAAACTGTTTTTT. The chain joins TRBV2 to TRBJ1-4, with a weak D call TRBD1 (6 bases). The CDR3 sequence is 15 residues long. The germline V gene encodes CDR1 SNHLY and CDR2 FYNNEI. V lost 5 bases and J 3 bases, leaving 13 bases between the germline ends. The complete variable domain, with remaining parts taken from reference TRBV2 and TRBJ1-4, reads EPEVTQTPSHQVTQMGQEVILRCVPISNHLYFYWYRQILGQKVEFLVSFYNNEISEKSEIFDDQFSVERPDGSNFTLKIRSTKLEDSAMYFCASSFQTGPNEKLFFGSGTQLSVL.

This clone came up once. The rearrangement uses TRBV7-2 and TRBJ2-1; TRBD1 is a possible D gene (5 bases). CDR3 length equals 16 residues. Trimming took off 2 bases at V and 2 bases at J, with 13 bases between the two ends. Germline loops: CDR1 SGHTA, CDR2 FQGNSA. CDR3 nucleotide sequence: TGTGCCAGCAGCTTAAAAGGGGTAGCTGCCTACAATGAGCAGTTCTTC. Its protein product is CASSLKGVAAYNEQFF.

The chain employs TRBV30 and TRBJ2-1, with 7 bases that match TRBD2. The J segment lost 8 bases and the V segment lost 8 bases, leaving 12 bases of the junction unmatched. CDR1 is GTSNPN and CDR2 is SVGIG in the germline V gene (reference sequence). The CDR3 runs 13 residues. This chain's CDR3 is CALGRGGFDEQFF. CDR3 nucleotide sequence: TGTGCCCTGGGCCGCGGGGGTTTCGATGAGCAGTTCTTC. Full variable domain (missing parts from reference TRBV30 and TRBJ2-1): SQTIHQWPATLVQPVGSPLSLECTVEGTSNPNLYWYRQAAGRGLQLLFYSVGIGQISSEVPQNLSASRPQDRQFILSSKKLLLSDSGFYLCALGRGGFDEQFFGPGTRLTVL.

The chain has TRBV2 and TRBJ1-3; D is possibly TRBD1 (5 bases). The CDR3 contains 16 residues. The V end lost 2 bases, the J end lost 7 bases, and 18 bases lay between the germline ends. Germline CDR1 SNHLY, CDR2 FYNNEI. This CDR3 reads CASSERGTPTRNTIYF. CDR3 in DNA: TGTGCCAGCAGTGAACGGGGGACTCCGACCCGGAACACCATATATTTT. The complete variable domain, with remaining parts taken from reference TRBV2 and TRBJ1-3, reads EPEVTQTPSHQVTQMGQEVILRCVPISNHLYFYWYRQILGQKVEFLVSFYNNEISEKSEIFDDQFSVERPDGSNFTLKIRSTKLEDSAMYFCASSERGTPTRNTIYFGEGSWLTVV.

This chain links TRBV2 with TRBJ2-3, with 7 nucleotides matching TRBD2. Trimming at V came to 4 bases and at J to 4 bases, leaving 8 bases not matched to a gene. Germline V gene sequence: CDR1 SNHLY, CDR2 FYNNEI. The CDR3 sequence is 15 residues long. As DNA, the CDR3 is TGTGCCAGCAGTGCAGTGGGAGGGCCGCCAGATACGCAGTATTTT. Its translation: CASSAVGGPPDTQYF. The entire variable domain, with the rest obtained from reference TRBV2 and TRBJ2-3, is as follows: EPEVTQTPSHQVTQMGQEVILRCVPISNHLYFYWYRQILGQKVEFLVSFYNNEISEKSEIFDDQFSVERPDGSNFTLKIRSTKLEDSAMYFCASSAVGGPPDTQYFGPGTRLTVL.

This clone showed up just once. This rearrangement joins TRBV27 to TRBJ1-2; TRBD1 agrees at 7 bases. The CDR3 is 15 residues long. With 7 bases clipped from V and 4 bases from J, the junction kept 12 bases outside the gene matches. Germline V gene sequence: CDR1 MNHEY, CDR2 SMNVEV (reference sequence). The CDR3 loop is CASTSSGTALYGYTF. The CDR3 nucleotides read TGTGCCAGCACTTCCTCCGGGACAGCACTCTATGGCTACACCTTC.

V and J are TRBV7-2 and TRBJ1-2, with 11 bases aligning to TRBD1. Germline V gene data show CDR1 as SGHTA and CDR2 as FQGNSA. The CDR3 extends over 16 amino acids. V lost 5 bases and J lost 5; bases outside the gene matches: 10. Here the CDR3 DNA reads TGTGCCAGCAGCACCGCCGGGACAGGGGGACGGTATGGCTACACCTTC. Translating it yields CASSTAGTGGRYGYTF.

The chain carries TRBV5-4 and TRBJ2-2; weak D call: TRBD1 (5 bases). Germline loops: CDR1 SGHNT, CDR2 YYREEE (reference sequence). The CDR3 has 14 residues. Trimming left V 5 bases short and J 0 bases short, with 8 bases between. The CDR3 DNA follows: TGTGCCAGCAGGACAGCAGCGAACACCGGGGAGCTGTTTTTT. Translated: CASRTAANTGELFF.

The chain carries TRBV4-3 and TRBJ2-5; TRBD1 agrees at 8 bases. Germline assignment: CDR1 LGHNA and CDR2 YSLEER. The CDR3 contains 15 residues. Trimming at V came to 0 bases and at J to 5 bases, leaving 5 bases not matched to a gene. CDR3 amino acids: CASSQEWTGWETQYF. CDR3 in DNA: TGCGCCAGCAGCCAAGAATGGACAGGGTGGGAGACCCAGTACTTC.

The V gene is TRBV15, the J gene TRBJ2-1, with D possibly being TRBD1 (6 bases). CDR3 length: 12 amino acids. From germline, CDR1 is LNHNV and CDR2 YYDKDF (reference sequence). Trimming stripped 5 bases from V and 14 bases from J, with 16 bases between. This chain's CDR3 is CATSEDRRIEFF. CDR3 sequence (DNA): TGTGCCACCAGCGAGGACAGAAGAATCGAGTTCTTC.

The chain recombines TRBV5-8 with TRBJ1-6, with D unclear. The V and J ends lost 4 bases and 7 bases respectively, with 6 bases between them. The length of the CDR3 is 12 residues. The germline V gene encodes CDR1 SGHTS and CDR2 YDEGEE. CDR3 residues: CASSRRNSPLHF. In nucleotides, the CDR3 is TGTGCCAGCAGCCGCAGAAATTCACCCCTCCACTTT. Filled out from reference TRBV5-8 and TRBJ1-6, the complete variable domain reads EAGVTQSPTHLIKTRGQQATLRCSPISGHTSVYWYQQALGLGLQFLLWYDEGEERNRGNFPPRFSGRQFPNYSSELNVNALELEDSALYLCASSRRNSPLHFGNGTRLTVT.

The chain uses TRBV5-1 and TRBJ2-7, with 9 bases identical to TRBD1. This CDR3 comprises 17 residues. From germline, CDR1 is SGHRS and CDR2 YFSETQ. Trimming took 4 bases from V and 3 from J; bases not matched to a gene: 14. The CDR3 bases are TGCGCCAGCAGCCAGGGGGGGTCGGGACAGGGCCTCTACGAGCAGTACTTC. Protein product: CASSQGGSGQGLYEQYF. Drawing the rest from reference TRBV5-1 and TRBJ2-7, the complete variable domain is KAGVTQTPRYLIKTRGQQVTLSCSPISGHRSVSWYQQTPGQGLQFLFEYFSETQRNKGNFPGRFSGRQFSNSRSEMNVSTLELGDSALYLCASSQGGSGQGLYEQYFGPGTRLTVT.

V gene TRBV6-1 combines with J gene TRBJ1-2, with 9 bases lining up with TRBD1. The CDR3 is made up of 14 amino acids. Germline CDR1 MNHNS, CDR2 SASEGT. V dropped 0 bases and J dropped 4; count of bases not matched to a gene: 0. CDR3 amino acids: CASSEAGQGYGYTF. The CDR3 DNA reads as TGTGCCAGCAGTGAAGCGGGACAGGGCTATGGCTACACCTTC.

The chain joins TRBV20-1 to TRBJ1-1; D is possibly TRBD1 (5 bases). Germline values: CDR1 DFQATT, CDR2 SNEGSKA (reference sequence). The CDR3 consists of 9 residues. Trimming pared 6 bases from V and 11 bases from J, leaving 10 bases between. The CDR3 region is CSAQGVAFF. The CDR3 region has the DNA TGCAGTGCCCAAGGGGTGGCTTTCTTT.

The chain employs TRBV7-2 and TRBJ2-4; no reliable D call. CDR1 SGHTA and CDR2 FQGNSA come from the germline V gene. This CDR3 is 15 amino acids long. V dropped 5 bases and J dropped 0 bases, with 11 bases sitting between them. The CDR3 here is CASSLTPLAKNIQYF. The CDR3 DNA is TGTGCCAGCAGCCTTACACCTCTAGCCAAAAACATTCAGTACTTC. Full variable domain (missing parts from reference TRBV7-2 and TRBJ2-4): GAGVSQSPSNKVTEKGKDVELRCDPISGHTALYWYRQSLGQGLEFLIYFQGNSAPDKSGLPSDRFSAERTGGSVSTLTIQRTQQEDSAVYLCASSLTPLAKNIQYFGAGTRLSVL.

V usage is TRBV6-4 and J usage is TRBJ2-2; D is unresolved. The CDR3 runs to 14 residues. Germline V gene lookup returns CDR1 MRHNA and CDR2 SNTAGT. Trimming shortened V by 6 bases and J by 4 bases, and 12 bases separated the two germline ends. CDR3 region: CASSKQGATGELFF. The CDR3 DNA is TGTGCCAGCAGCAAACAAGGAGCCACCGGGGAGCTGTTTTTT.

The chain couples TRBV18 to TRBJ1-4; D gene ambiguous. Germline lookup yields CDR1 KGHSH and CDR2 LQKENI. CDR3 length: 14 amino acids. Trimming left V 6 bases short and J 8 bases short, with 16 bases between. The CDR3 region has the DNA TGTGCCAGCTCGCAAGAGAGGGTACGGGAAAAACTGTTTTTT. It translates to CASSQERVREKLFF.